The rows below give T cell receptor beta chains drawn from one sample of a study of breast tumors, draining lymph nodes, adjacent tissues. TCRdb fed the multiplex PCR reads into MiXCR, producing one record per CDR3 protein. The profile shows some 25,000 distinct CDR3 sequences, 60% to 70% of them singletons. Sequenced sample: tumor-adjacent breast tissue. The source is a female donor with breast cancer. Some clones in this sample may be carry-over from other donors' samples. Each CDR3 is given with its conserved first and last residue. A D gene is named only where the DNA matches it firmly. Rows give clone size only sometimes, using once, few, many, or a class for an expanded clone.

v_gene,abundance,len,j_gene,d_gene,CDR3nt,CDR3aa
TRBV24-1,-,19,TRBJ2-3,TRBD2,TGTGCCACCAGTGATCCCACCGGGACTAGCGGGAGGGACACAGATACGCAGTATTTT,CATSDPTGTSGRDTDTQYF
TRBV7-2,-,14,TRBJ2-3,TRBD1,TGTGCCAGCAGCGCGAGACAGGGGAAGGGTACGCAGTATTTT,CASSARQGKGTQYF
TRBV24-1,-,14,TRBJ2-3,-,TGTGCCACCAGTGATTGGGACTCCACAGATACGCAGTATTTT,CATSDWDSTDTQYF
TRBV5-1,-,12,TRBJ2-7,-,TGCGCCAGCAGCACTGGGGCCTACGAGCAGTACTTC,CASSTGAYEQYF
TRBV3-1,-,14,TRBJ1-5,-,TGTGCCAGCAGCCAAGATCCGGTCGCTCAGCCCCAGCATTTT,CASSQDPVAQPQHF
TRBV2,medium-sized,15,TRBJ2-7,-,TGTGCCAGCATCGGGACTCAGGAGGCTCGGGGCGAGCAGTACTTC,CASIGTQEARGEQYF
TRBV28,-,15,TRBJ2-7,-,TGTGCCAGCAGGCACTCCCCCATCCACTTCTACGAGCAGTACTTC,CASRHSPIHFYEQYF
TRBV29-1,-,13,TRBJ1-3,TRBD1,TGCAGCGTCGGGGACAGCTCTGGAAACACCATATATTTT,CSVGDSSGNTIYF
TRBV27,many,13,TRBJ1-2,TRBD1,TGTGCCCGTCGACAGGGGAAGTACGATGGCTACACCTTC,CARRQGKYDGYTF
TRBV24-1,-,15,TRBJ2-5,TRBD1,TGTGCCACCAGTGATTACACAGGGGCCCAAGAGACCCAGTACTTC,CATSDYTGAQETQYF
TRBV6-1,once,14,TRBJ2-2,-,TGTGCCAGCAGCTGGGGGGCGCAAACCGGGGAGCTGTTTTTT,CASSWGAQTGELFF
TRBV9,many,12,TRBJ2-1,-,TGTGCCAGCAGCGGACAGGACAATGAGCAGTTCTTC,CASSGQDNEQFF
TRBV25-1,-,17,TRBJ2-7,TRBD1,TGTGCCAGCAGTGAATCCACACAGGGGCCCTTATACTACGAGCAGTACTTC,CASSESTQGPLYYEQYF
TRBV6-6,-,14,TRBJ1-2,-,TGTGCCAGCAGTTACTCGTCGGACAGCTATGGCTACACCTTC,CASSYSSDSYGYTF
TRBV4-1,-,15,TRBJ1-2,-,TGCGCCAGCAGCCAAGTATATAGAATTTCTCATGGCTACACCTTC,CASSQVYRISHGYTF
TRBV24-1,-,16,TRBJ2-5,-,TGTGCCACCAGTGACCCGGGTCGGGACAACCAAGAGACCCAGTACTTC,CATSDPGRDNQETQYF
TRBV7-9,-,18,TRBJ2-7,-,TGTGCCAGCAGCTTAGCGGGCAGGAAGACTACCACGGACTACGAGCAGTACTTC,CASSLAGRKTTTDYEQYF
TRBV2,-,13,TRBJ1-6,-,TGTGCCAGCAGTGCTTGGGAGAATTCACCCCTCCACTTT,CASSAWENSPLHF
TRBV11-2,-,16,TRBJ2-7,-,TGTGCCAGCAGCTTAAACCCAGGGGCGGGAGCCCGCGAGCAGTACTTC,CASSLNPGAGAREQYF
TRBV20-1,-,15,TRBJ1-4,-,TGCAGTGCTACCGGGGCCCATGCAACTAATGAAAAACTGTTTTTT,CSATGAHATNEKLFF
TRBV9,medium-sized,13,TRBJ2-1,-,TGTGCCAGCAGCGTATCCGGGGTTAATGAGCAGTTCTTC,CASSVSGVNEQFF
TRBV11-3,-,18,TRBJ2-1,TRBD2,TGTGCCAGCAGCTTAGGGCACATAGCGGGAGCACCAAACAATGAGCAGTTCTTC,CASSLGHIAGAPNNEQFF
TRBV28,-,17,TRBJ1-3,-,TGTGCCAGCAGTCAACACAGCCAGACAGGTTCTGGAAACACCATATATTTT,CASSQHSQTGSGNTIYF
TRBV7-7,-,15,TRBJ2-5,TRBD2,TGTGCCAGCAGCTTATATAGCGGGAGGCAAGAGACCCAGTACTTC,CASSLYSGRQETQYF
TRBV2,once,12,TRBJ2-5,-,TGTGTCAGCAGTGGATTCAAAGAGGCCCAGTACTTC,CVSSGFKEAQYF
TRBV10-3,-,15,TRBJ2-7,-,TGTGCCATCAGTGGGGGACTTGGTAGCTCCTACGAGCAGTACTTC,CAISGGLGSSYEQYF
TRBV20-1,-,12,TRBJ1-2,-,TGCAGTGCCCCATCGAGGGAAAATGGCTACACCTTC,CSAPSRENGYTF
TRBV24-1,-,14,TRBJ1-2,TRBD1,TGTGCCACCAGTGATTCAGACAGGGGCCATGGCTACACCTTC,CATSDSDRGHGYTF
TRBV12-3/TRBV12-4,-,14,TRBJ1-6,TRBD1,TGTGCCAGCAGACGGACAGGGGTTAATTCACCCCTCCACTTT,CASRRTGVNSPLHF
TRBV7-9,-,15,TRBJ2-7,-,TGTGCCAGCAGCGGAGACGGGGCCGGACCCTACGAGCAGTACTTC,CASSGDGAGPYEQYF
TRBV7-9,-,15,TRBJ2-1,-,TGTGCCAGCAGCTTTCAGCGGGCCAGCTACAATGAGCAGTTCTTC,CASSFQRASYNEQFF